This T cell receptor (beta chain) appears in the sequencing data of a study of identical twins (dated by TCRdb to 2015 to 2016). About the full investigation: To test whether fetal clonotypes persist, the study used deep sequencing on TCR alpha and beta repertoires from monozygotic twins, unrelated adults of various ages, and cord blood. Replicate twin experiments were performed at different times using different library preparation protocols to rule out contamination.

Only healthy Caucasian donors were included. Three pairs of female monozygotic twins, all aged roughly 18 to 29 years, were included in the twin cohort. CD4+ and CD8+ T cell populations were isolated with positive isolation kits from Invitrogen. Library preparation employed 5' RACE. This sample was sequenced with an Illumina HiSeq 2000. A universal primer binding site was added through template switching, and the final cDNA carried a unique molecular identifier so that TCR cDNA molecules could be counted accurately. Specific primers in the conserved constant-segment region were used to synthesize first-strand cDNA for TCR alpha and beta chains. Each cDNA library was double barcoded, with a SMART-Mk sample barcode plus Illumina barcodes, to control for contamination. TruSeq adapter sequences along with Illumina sample barcodes were introduced in two successive PCR steps. The Illumina HiSeq platform was used with custom primers to sequence TCR alpha and beta cDNA libraries. The paper's processing steps were these. MiGEC was used to process raw reads and extract unique molecular identifiers, and MiXCR was used to find CDR3 positions. Recombination models were inferred per individual with the repgenHMM and IGoR tools using an EM algorithm. The tcR package in R was used for shared clonotype analysis, with sharing normalized by the product of cloneset sizes. To study raw recombination free of thymic and clonal selection effects, out-of-frame nonproductive sequences were analyzed. Through fastp at Q25 and MiXCR, TCRdb rebuilt clones from the public reads, retaining in-frame beta chains. Merged by CDR3 protein, the rows form single entries marked with the most common genes and DNA. In this record, the V and J calls reflect TCRdb's handling and not the investigators' own analysis. The table for this sample lists over 500,000 distinct CDR3 sequences; about 20% of them were counted only once. Of the sample, 0.91% is held by the ten largest clones.

Trimming removed 2 bases from V and 2 bases from J; the gene matches leave 13 bases unexplained. Counted from cysteine to phenylalanine, this CDR3 has 18 amino acids. Kept here is only the CDR3 DNA, which spans 54 bases and is read in frame from base 1. For CDR1 and CDR2, the germline V gene (reference sequence) lists MNHEY and SMNVEV. This clonotype was seen a handful of times. Its cognate antigen has yet to be identified. The record has no base qualities; no much larger clone is one base away. The study at large found these results: Excess twin sharing in beta out-of-frame sequences was weaker because fewer shared sequences lowered the signal-to-noise ratio. Because the same donors could not be followed over many years, the conclusions relied on cross-sectional statistical analysis. Zero-insertion analyses could be partly confounded by invariant T cells such as MAIT and iNKT, although diverse VJ usage argued against such confounding for most clonotypes. Compared with coincidental sharing between unrelated individuals, an excess of low generation-probability sequences was observed among out-of-frame TCR alpha sequences shared between twins. In monozygotic twins, out-of-frame TCR alpha sharing was systematically underestimated by recombination models, although the models agreed with sharing between unrelated individuals. Fewer insertions were carried by abundant cord blood beta clonotypes; a weaker similar trend was observed in young adult naive repertoires, while no such trend was observed in memory repertoires.

This same sample was also part of a study on T cells expressing NK-cell markers. Per that second paper: In sorted CD3+CD56+NKG2C+, CD3+CD56+NKG2C- and CD3+CD56-NKG2C+ T-cell subsets from several donors, TCR beta-chain repertoires were profiled. Among the eight sequenced donors, only one was HCMV-seronegative, while the other seven were HCMV-seropositive. In several experiments an anti-gammadeltaTCR antibody was added to restrict sorting to alphabetaTCR-expressing T cells. In several donors, the dominant CD3+CD56+NKG2C+ clonotypes were found to rank among the top 10 CD8+ clonotypes and to make up roughly 1.0-8% of CD8+ T cells. Those dominant clonotypes were again the most abundant among CD3+CD56-NKG2C+ cells in a few donors, at roughly 28.3-65%. It remained unclear whether the expanded NKG2C-expressing T cell clones were specific for HCMV antigens. Randomly selected healthy volunteers, three men and five women, were used as the eight sequenced donors. HCMV-specific IgG was detected in serum with a commercial ELISA kit to determine HCMV serostatus. MIGEC was used to demultiplex reads and group reads by UMI, and MiTCR was used to assemble and quantify clonotypes. To exclude erroneous sequences, only TCR cDNA sequences supported by at least two reads were retained. Downstream repertoire analysis used the tcR package, and clonotypes were matched across fractions by CDR3 nucleotide sequence plus V segment. Antigen specificity was annotated against VDJdb with VDJmatch, allowing one amino acid substitution in CDR3.

The sequencing input was CD4+ T cells sorted from blood. Recombination joined TRBV27 with TRBJ2-3, with 7 bases aligning to TRBD1. This clonotype originated in a woman younger than 35 in good health. The DNA reads as follows: TGTGCCAGCAGTTTAGGTCAAGGCAGGGGGAGATACACAGATACGCAGTATTTT. Its translation is CASSLGQGRGRYTDTQYF.